This is a list of T cell receptor beta chains from one sample in a study of blood T cell repertoires in COVID-19. Method: immunoSEQ multiplex PCR; TCRdb's copy keeps in-frame clones and lacks some. Among some 50,000 clones listed, 60% to 85% were seen once. Sequencing was done on a sample of peripheral blood. The receptor source for this set is a human donor in a cohort sampled during active COVID-19. Each CDR3 is given with its conserved first and last residue. Each record gives: V gene, J gene, CDR3 length, D gene, clone size, CDR3 protein, CDR3 DNA. A D gene is named only where the DNA matches it firmly. Size values are once, few and many counts, or a class for expanded clones, and some rows have none.

v_gene: TRBV5-1; j_gene: TRBJ1-4; len: 14; d_gene: TRBD1; abundance: -; CDR3aa: CASSLRDSNEKLFF; CDR3nt: TGCGCCAGCAGCCTCCGGGACAGTAATGAAAAACTGTTTTTT
v_gene: TRBV5-4; j_gene: TRBJ2-7; len: 14; d_gene: TRBD1; abundance: -; CDR3aa: CASSSGTGVYEQYF; CDR3nt: TGTGCCAGCAGCTCCGGGACAGGGGTGTACGAGCAGTACTTC
v_gene: TRBV7-2; j_gene: TRBJ2-5; len: 14; d_gene: TRBD2; abundance: -; CDR3aa: CASSQGLAQETQYF; CDR3nt: TGTGCCAGCAGCCAAGGACTAGCGCAAGAGACCCAGTACTTC
v_gene: TRBV7-8; j_gene: TRBJ2-4; len: 17; d_gene: -; abundance: -; CDR3aa: CASSSLGAGLAKNIQYF; CDR3nt: TGTGCCAGCAGCTCCTTGGGGGCAGGACTAGCCAAAAACATTCAGTACTTC
v_gene: TRBV5-1; j_gene: TRBJ1-6; len: 16; d_gene: -; abundance: -; CDR3aa: CASSSWLTDPNSPLHF; CDR3nt: TGCGCCAGCAGCTCTTGGCTGACAGATCCAAATTCACCCCTCCACTTT
v_gene: TRBV19; j_gene: TRBJ1-4; len: 15; d_gene: TRBD1; abundance: -; CDR3aa: CASSIGTGYDEKLFF; CDR3nt: TGTGCCAGTAGTATAGGGACAGGCTATGATGAAAAACTGTTTTTT
v_gene: TRBV4-2; j_gene: TRBJ2-7; len: 15; d_gene: -; abundance: -; CDR3aa: CASRVVWGRPYEQYF; CDR3nt: TGTGCCAGCAGGGTGGTCTGGGGGCGACCATACGAGCAGTACTTC
v_gene: TRBV6-6; j_gene: TRBJ2-7; len: 13; d_gene: TRBD1; abundance: -; CDR3aa: CASSDYRGSEQYF; CDR3nt: TGTGCCAGCAGCGATTACAGGGGTAGCGAGCAGTACTTC
v_gene: TRBV19; j_gene: TRBJ1-3; len: 18; d_gene: TRBD1; abundance: few; CDR3aa: CASSILPLGTAAGNTIYF; CDR3nt: TGTGCCAGTAGTATACTACCCCTTGGGACAGCGGCTGGAAACACCATATATTTT
v_gene: TRBV21-1; j_gene: TRBJ1-6; len: 19; d_gene: -; abundance: -; CDR3aa: CASSKALFRAMTYNSPLHF; CDR3nt: TGTGCCAGCAGCAAAGCGCTTTTCAGGGCTATGACATATAATTCACCCCTCCACTTT
v_gene: TRBV19; j_gene: TRBJ1-1; len: 13; d_gene: -; abundance: -; CDR3aa: CASSIARNTEAFF; CDR3nt: TGTGCCAGTAGTATAGCGAGGAACACTGAAGCTTTCTTT
v_gene: TRBV7-8; j_gene: TRBJ2-7; len: 16; d_gene: TRBD2; abundance: -; CDR3aa: CASSFGTSRSHYEQYF; CDR3nt: TGTGCCAGCAGCTTTGGGACTAGCCGAAGCCACTACGAGCAGTACTTC
v_gene: TRBV4-3; j_gene: TRBJ2-7; len: 15; d_gene: TRBD1; abundance: -; CDR3aa: CASSQEGGRVYEQYF; CDR3nt: TGCGCCAGCAGCCAAGAAGGGGGCAGGGTCTACGAGCAGTACTTC
v_gene: TRBV7-9; j_gene: TRBJ2-1; len: 15; d_gene: TRBD2; abundance: -; CDR3aa: CASSPLREGPNEQFF; CDR3nt: TGTGCCAGCAGCCCCTTGCGGGAGGGACCCAATGAGCAGTTCTTC
v_gene: TRBV12-3/TRBV12-4; j_gene: TRBJ1-2; len: 13; d_gene: -; abundance: -; CDR3aa: CASSSLSYYGYTF; CDR3nt: TGTGCCAGCAGTTCCCTCTCGTACTATGGCTACACCTTC
v_gene: TRBV24-1; j_gene: TRBJ2-7; len: 13; d_gene: -; abundance: -; CDR3aa: CATSDRGGYEQYF; CDR3nt: TGTGCCACCAGTGATCGAGGGGGCTACGAGCAGTACTTC
v_gene: TRBV6-4; j_gene: TRBJ2-2; len: 14; d_gene: TRBD2; abundance: -; CDR3aa: CASSDGGDTGELFF; CDR3nt: TGTGCCAGCAGTGACGGGGGGGACACCGGGGAGCTGTTTTTT
v_gene: TRBV3-1/TRBV3-2; j_gene: TRBJ1-4; len: 16; d_gene: TRBD1; abundance: -; CDR3aa: CASSQRGGEVREKLFF; CDR3nt: TGTGCCAGCAGCCAACGAGGGGGCGAAGTTAGGGAAAAACTGTTTTTT
v_gene: TRBV2; j_gene: TRBJ2-5; len: 19; d_gene: -; abundance: -; CDR3aa: CASRTPRSQGRNWPETQYF; CDR3nt: TGTGCCAGCAGAACCCCTCGGTCCCAGGGAAGAAATTGGCCGGAGACCCAGTACTTC
v_gene: TRBV19; j_gene: TRBJ2-1; len: 14; d_gene: -; abundance: -; CDR3aa: CASSTGQLYNEQFF; CDR3nt: TGTGCCAGTTCGACCGGACAGCTATACAATGAGCAGTTCTTC
v_gene: TRBV20-1; j_gene: TRBJ1-5; len: 15; d_gene: -; abundance: once; CDR3aa: CSASLYRRGSQPQHF; CDR3nt: TGCAGTGCTAGTTTATACAGGAGAGGTAGTCAGCCCCAGCATTTT
v_gene: TRBV5-4; j_gene: TRBJ1-1; len: 16; d_gene: -; abundance: -; CDR3aa: CASALSPSRADTEAFF; CDR3nt: TGTGCCAGCGCTCTATCCCCTTCCAGGGCCGACACTGAAGCTTTCTTT
v_gene: TRBV4-1; j_gene: TRBJ1-1; len: 14; d_gene: -; abundance: -; CDR3aa: CASSQNSMNTEAFF; CDR3nt: TGCGCCAGCAGCCAGAACAGTATGAACACTGAAGCTTTCTTT
v_gene: TRBV5-5; j_gene: TRBJ1-1; len: 17; d_gene: -; abundance: few; CDR3aa: CASINTSRVLSDTEAFF; CDR3nt: TGTGCCAGCATCAATACAAGCAGGGTTTTATCGGACACTGAAGCTTTCTTT
v_gene: TRBV30; j_gene: TRBJ1-2; len: 13; d_gene: -; abundance: -; CDR3aa: CAEATDAPYGYTF; CDR3nt: TGTGCCGAGGCAACCGACGCTCCCTATGGCTACACCTTC